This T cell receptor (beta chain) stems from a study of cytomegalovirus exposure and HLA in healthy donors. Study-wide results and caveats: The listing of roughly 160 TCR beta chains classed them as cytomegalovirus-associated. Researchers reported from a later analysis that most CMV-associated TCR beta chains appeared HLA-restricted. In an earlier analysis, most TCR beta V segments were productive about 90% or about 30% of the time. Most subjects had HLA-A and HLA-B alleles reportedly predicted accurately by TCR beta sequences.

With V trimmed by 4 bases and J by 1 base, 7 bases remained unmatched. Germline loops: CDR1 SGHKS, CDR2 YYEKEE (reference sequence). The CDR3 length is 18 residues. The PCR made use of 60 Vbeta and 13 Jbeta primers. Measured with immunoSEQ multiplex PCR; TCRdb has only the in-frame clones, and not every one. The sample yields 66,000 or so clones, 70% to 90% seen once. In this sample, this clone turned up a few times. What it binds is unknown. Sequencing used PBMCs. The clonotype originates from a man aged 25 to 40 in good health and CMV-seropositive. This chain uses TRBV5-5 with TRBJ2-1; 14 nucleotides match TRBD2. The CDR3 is CASSPPGLAGGSYNEQFF. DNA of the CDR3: TGTGCCAGCAGCCCCCCAGGACTAGCGGGAGGATCCTACAATGAGCAGTTCTTC.